The clone carrying this T cell receptor (beta chain) turned up a few times. Its target is unknown. With V trimmed by 7 bases and J by 4 bases, 9 bases remained unmatched. Germline values: CDR1 MNHNS, CDR2 SASEGT. The CDR3 runs 14 residues. This sample is drawn from a study of T-cell reconstitution after alpha-beta-depleted transplantation in children. Study-level points and caveats: By one year post-transplant, T-cell counts and diversity largely arose from T cells that were newly produced. Several hundred graft clones that had expanded were reportedly the source of alpha-beta T cells about two months after transplant.

Preparation of the TCRbeta library was carried out with unique molecular identifiers. Each CDR3 protein is one row after TCRdb ran MiXCR on the PCR reads. The table lists 250,000 to 400,000 distinct CDR3 sequences, around 25% of them singletons. This sample comprised PBMCs, mostly from graft donor cells, obtained 180 days after TCRalphabeta/CD19-depleted stem cell transplant. The source of this sequence is a male patient younger than 18 who had a stem cell transplant for acute lymphoblastic leukemia, so the T cells may come from the graft donor. The rearrangement uses TRBV6-1 and TRBJ2-5; the match to TRBD2 covers 7 bases. CDR3 DNA sequence: TGTGCCAGCAAATCAGGGAGGGTTCCAGAGACCCAGTACTTC. Translating gives CASKSGRVPETQYF.